This T cell receptor (beta chain) stems from a study of Ad26.COV2.S vaccination and SARS-CoV-2 variants. Looking at the study overall: Intramuscularly, Ad26.COV2.S was given either once or twice, 56 days apart.

This CDR3 is 18 amino acids long. Germline V gene lookup returns CDR1 SGHAT and CDR2 FQNNGV. Trimming took 0 bases from V and 3 from J, leaving 21 bases between them. The treatment here: around 19 received Ad26.COV2.S at low or high dose, single or two shots; several received placebo; per-sample allocation not given. Day 63 following the first vaccine or placebo injection was when the samples were taken. Here immunoSEQ multiplex PCR was the method, and the copy in TCRdb shows in-frame clones only, minus some. The table includes some 480,000 clones, around 85% detected once. The genes are TRBV11-2 and TRBJ2-7; D could derive from TRBD1 or TRBD2 (5 bases each). The sample in question was peripheral blood, obtained in a trial of Ad26.COV2.S vaccine versus placebo. The source of this sequence is a person aged 18-65 years who received the Ad26.COV2.S COVID-19 vaccine or a placebo. This chain's CDR3 is CASSLDWGGLRLRYEQYF. The CDR3 region has the DNA TGTGCCAGCAGCTTAGATTGGGGCGGGCTCCGCCTCCGCTACGAGCAGTACTTC.